This section outlines one T cell receptor beta chain sequence together with its context. Its cognate antigen is unknown. This CDR3 region has 16 residues. Losses at the gene ends were 3 bases for V and 0 bases for J; bases not matched to a gene: 4. Per the germline V gene, CDR1 is KGHSH and CDR2 is LQKENI. The protocol was immunoSEQ multiplex PCR, while the TCRdb copy is restricted to in-frame clones and leaves out a portion. The sample contains 57,000 or so clones, roughly 89% of which appear only once. The data derive from a study of graft-versus-host responses after intestinal transplantation. For the study at large: Isolated intestinal, liver-intestinal, or multivisceral transplants were what recipients had. Study-wide results and caveats: Researchers found GvH clones in recipient marrow, and some showed up first in ileum or blood. Patients with graft-donor T cell macrochimerism had high graft-versus-host to host-versus-graft clonal ratios in allografts.

Sequenced material: PBMCs, taken about 120 days after intestinal transplantation. The source is a human patient who received an intestinal transplant, so some T cells may come from the graft donor. This chain joins TRBV18 and TRBJ2-1; 8 nucleotides agree with TRBD1. In DNA, the CDR3 is TGTGCCAGCTCACCTTTAGACAGGGGCTCCTACAATGAGCAGTTCTTC. This translates into CASSPLDRGSYNEQFF.